This is a list of T cell receptor beta chains from one sample in a study of beta chain features in type 1 diabetes. The protocol was immunoSEQ multiplex PCR, while the TCRdb copy is restricted to in-frame clones and leaves out a portion. The top ten hold about 0.02% of the sample, which has under 300,000 clones, approximately 15% seen once. The sample taken for sequencing was naive CD4+ T cells from blood. The receptor source for this set is a man in his thirties or forties with type 1 diabetes. Each CDR3 is given with its conserved first and last residue. Fields, in order: D gene, clone size, J gene, V gene, CDR3 DNA, CDR3 protein. A D gene is named only where the DNA matches it firmly. For some rows the clone size is stated as once, few or many, or as a class when expanded; others skip it.

NA NA TRBJ2-1 TRBV2 TGTGCCAGCAGTGAGATAGTTGAGCAGTTCTTC CASSEIVEQFF
TRBD1 NA TRBJ1-2 TRBV14 TGTGCCAGCAGCCCGTTGGGACAGCTGAACTATGGCTACACCTTC CASSPLGQLNYGYTF
TRBD2 NA TRBJ2-2 TRBV29-1 TGCAGCGTTGAAGATTGGACTAGCGGGAAGACCGGGGAGCTGTTTTTT CSVEDWTSGKTGELFF
NA NA TRBJ2-5 TRBV9 TGTGCCAGCAGTCAATTACTGGGGCCCCAAGAGACCCAGTACTTC CASSQLLGPQETQYF
NA NA TRBJ1-1 TRBV7-8 TGTGCCAGCAGCTTATTTCGGACAGACAACACTGAAGCTTTCTTT CASSLFRTDNTEAFF
NA NA TRBJ2-1 TRBV29-1 TGCAGCGTTGAGATTGCGAGCGAATGGTCCTACAATGAGCAGTTCTTC CSVEIASEWSYNEQFF
NA NA TRBJ2-2 TRBV4-1 TGCGCCAGCAGCCAATCTACCCGGGGGTCCGGGGAGCTGTTTTTT CASSQSTRGSGELFF
TRBD2 NA TRBJ2-1 TRBV12-5 TGTGCTAGTGGTTTGGTCTTACTAGCGGGAGCGATTGAGCAGTTCTTC CASGLVLLAGAIEQFF
NA few TRBJ1-5 TRBV30 TGTGCCTGGAGTAGGGAGAATCAGCCCCAGCATTTT CAWSRENQPQHF
TRBD2 NA TRBJ2-3 TRBV30 TGTGCCTGGAGTGTACCGGGAGGGCTGAGAGATACGCAGTATTTT CAWSVPGGLRDTQYF
NA NA TRBJ1-5 TRBV7-9 TGTGCCAGCAGCTTAATAAGTGAGGAGCCCCAGCATTTT CASSLISEEPQHF
TRBD1 NA TRBJ2-1 TRBV6-4 TGTGCCAGCAGTGAAACGGGCAGGGGGTTCTACAATGAGCAGTTCTTC CASSETGRGFYNEQFF
TRBD2 few TRBJ2-3 TRBV5-4 TGTGCCAGCAGCTTGGCTCTGTCGAGCGGGAGTACAGCAGATACGCAGTATTTT CASSLALSSGSTADTQYF
NA NA TRBJ2-5 TRBV7-9 TGTGCCAGCAGCTTATGGCCGACAGAACAAGAGACCCAGTACTTC CASSLWPTEQETQYF
NA few TRBJ2-7 TRBV14 TGTGCCAGCAGACACAGGCAGTACTTC CASRHRQYF
TRBD2 NA TRBJ2-5 TRBV9 TGTGCCAGCACCCCCGGGACTATGGAGACCCAGTACTTC CASTPGTMETQYF
NA few TRBJ1-2 TRBV9 TGTGCCAGCAGCCCTCGCGGGACTCGTAACTATGGCTACACCTTC CASSPRGTRNYGYTF
NA few TRBJ2-5 TRBV7-9 TGTGCCAGCAGCGGAGGGGCGGAGACCCAGTACTTC CASSGGAETQYF
TRBD2 NA TRBJ2-1 TRBV9 TGTGCCAGCAGCGGGCCTAGCGGGGAGACCTACAATGAGCAGTTCTTC CASSGPSGETYNEQFF
NA NA TRBJ2-1 TRBV5-4 TGTGCCAGCTCGGATGGGGGCCGGTACTACAATGAGCAGTTCTTC CASSDGGRYYNEQFF
TRBD2 NA TRBJ2-1 TRBV19 TGTGCCAGTAGTATAGATTCTAGCGGGAGCCGCAATGAGCAGTTCTTC CASSIDSSGSRNEQFF
NA few TRBJ2-5 TRBV5-1 TGCGCCAGCAGCCTTGGAGGGGAAGAGACCCAGTACTTC CASSLGGEETQYF
TRBD1 few TRBJ2-2 TRBV29-1 TGCAGCGTTGAACGTTATCAGGGGGCCGGGGAGCTGTTTTTT CSVERYQGAGELFF
NA NA TRBJ1-5 TRBV7-9 TGTGCCAGCAGCTTAGAGCGGGGAGGGAATCAGCCCCAGCATTTT CASSLERGGNQPQHF
TRBD2 few TRBJ2-2 TRBV10-3 TGTGCCACCCAGACTAGCCTTGGCGGGGAGCTGTTTTTT CATQTSLGGELFF
NA NA TRBJ1-1 TRBV18 TGTGCCAGCTCACAACGGGGAGACACTGAAGCTTTCTTT CASSQRGDTEAFF
NA NA TRBJ2-1 TRBV5-4 TGTGCCAGCAGCTTGGGACAGACCTACAATGAGCAGTTCTTC CASSLGQTYNEQFF
TRBD2 few TRBJ2-1 TRBV29-1 TGCAGCGTTGAGCGACTAGCGGGGTACAATGAGCAGTTCTTC CSVERLAGYNEQFF
NA NA TRBJ2-7 TRBV10-3 TGTGCCATCAGTGAGTCGGAGGGCTACGAGCAGTACTTC CAISESEGYEQYF
NA NA TRBJ1-1 TRBV25-1 TGTGCCAGCAGTGAATCCGGGGTTGCCACTGAAGCTTTCTTT CASSESGVATEAFF